Presented here are 20 T cell receptor beta chains from one specimen sequenced in a study of T-cell memory formation after mild COVID-19. TCRdb re-called the 5' RACE reads with MiXCR, one entry per CDR3 protein. This table holds roughly 310,000 distinct CDR3 sequences, about a sixth found once. The sequencing sample was made of PBMCs or a T cell subset sorted from them (not recorded which). Receptor source: a man between 18 and 29 years old who had mild COVID-19 (a few samples of this study predate the infection). Cell type and time point are not known.

The V and J genes are TRBV6-2 or TRBV6-3 and TRBJ1-5; tentatively, D is TRBD1 (6 bases). V lost 0 bases to trimming and J lost 3 bases, with 15 bases between them. CDR1 MNHEY and CDR2 SVGEGT come from the germline V gene. The CDR3 has 17 amino acids. CDR3 residues: CASSYSLGQLNNQPQHF. The CDR3 DNA reads TGTGCCAGCAGTTACTCCCTAGGACAGTTGAACAATCAGCCCCAGCATTTT.

This sequence joins TRBV11-2 and TRBJ2-3; 11 nucleotides match TRBD2. This CDR3 is 17 amino acids long. CDR1 and CDR2 (germline): SGHAT, FQNNGV. The ends lost 5 bases at V and 1 base at J; junction bases unmatched: 8. The CDR3 region is CASSVALLAGGTDTQYF. CDR3 nucleotide sequence: TGTGCCAGCAGCGTAGCCCTACTAGCGGGGGGCACAGATACGCAGTATTTT. The full variable domain, rest sourced from reference TRBV11-2 and TRBJ2-3, is EAGVAQSPRYKIIEKRQSVAFWCNPISGHATLYWYQQILGQGPKLLIQFQNNGVVDDSQLPKDRFSAERLKGVDSTLKIQPAKLEDSAVYLCASSVALLAGGTDTQYFGPGTRLTVL.

This chain uses TRBV5-1 with TRBJ2-5; D remains unclear. With 1 base removed from V and 2 bases from J, the gap between germline ends came to 18 bases. The CDR3 totals 17 residues. From germline, CDR1 is SGHRS and CDR2 YFSETQ. As DNA, the CDR3 is TGCGCCAGCAGCTTGAGGCCAGCCCCAAAGCATCAAGAGACCCAGTACTTC. Translating gives CASSLRPAPKHQETQYF.

The chain joins TRBV11-2 to TRBJ2-5; 7 positions match TRBD1. The CDR3 contains 15 residues. V lost 5 bases to trimming and J lost 0 bases; unmatched junction nucleotides: 6. Per germline, CDR1 SGHAT and CDR2 FQNNGV. The CDR3 DNA is TGTGCCAGCAGCCGGGACAGCAAGTACCAAGAGACCCAGTACTTC. It encodes CASSRDSKYQETQYF.

The rearrangement uses TRBV7-2 and TRBJ2-2; D gene unclear. The ends were cut back, 5 bases at V and 2 bases at J, with 9 bases in the middle. This CDR3 has 14 residues. Germline-derived CDR1 and CDR2 are SGHTA and FQGNSA. The CDR3 DNA reads TGTGCCAGCAGCCCGCCCCCCAACACCGGGGAGCTGTTTTTT. Translated: CASSPPPNTGELFF.

The V and J genes are TRBV20-1 and TRBJ2-5, with TRBD2 matching 8 bases. The CDR3 spans 15 residues. Germline values: CDR1 DFQATT, CDR2 SNEGSKA (reference sequence). V was clipped by 3 bases and J by 2 bases; unmatched bases: 8. In DNA, the CDR3 is TGCAGTGCTAGGAGAGGAGGGACTAGTCAAGAGACCCAGTACTTC. It codes for CSARRGGTSQETQYF.

The chain has TRBV2 and TRBJ2-1; D is undetermined. The CDR3 contains 11 residues. Germline CDR1 and CDR2: SNHLY and FYNNEI. The V end lost 6 bases, the J end lost 9 bases, and 9 bases lay between the germline ends. The CDR3 loop is CASRRISEQFF. Here the CDR3 DNA reads TGTGCCAGCAGACGGATCAGTGAGCAGTTCTTC.

This clonotype was counted between two and nine times. This may come from a read error, since a much larger clone is one base off. The chain has TRBV10-3 and TRBJ1-2, with 7 bases identical to TRBD1. Looked up from germline, CDR1 is ENHRY and CDR2 is SYGVKD. Losses at the gene ends were 5 bases for V and 3 bases for J; bases not matched to a gene: 3. CDR3 length: 13 residues. CDR3 sequence reads: CAISPDRDYGYTF. The CDR3 nucleotides are TGTGCCATCAGTCCTGACAGGGACTATGGCTACACCTTC.

The chain carries TRBV29-1 and TRBJ2-5; D could derive from TRBD1 or TRBD2 (5 bases each). Germline loops: CDR1 SQVTM, CDR2 ANQGSEA. The V and J ends lost 3 bases and 7 bases respectively, with 18 bases between them. The CDR3 sequence is 14 residues long. CDR3 sequence reads: CSVELGRTPGTQYF. The DNA of the CDR3 is TGCAGCGTTGAGTTGGGACGAACCCCCGGGACCCAGTACTTC. The whole variable domain, remainder taken from reference TRBV29-1 and TRBJ2-5, is SAVISQKPSRDICQRGTSLTIQCQVDSQVTMMFWYRQQPGQSLTLIATANQGSEATYESGFVIDKFPISRPNLTFSTLTVSNMSPEDSSIYLCSVELGRTPGTQYFGPGTRLLVL.

The V and J genes are TRBV20-1 and TRBJ2-7, with D perhaps TRBD1 or TRBD2 (5 bases each). There are 15 residues in the CDR3. Trimming removed 0 bases from V and 2 bases from J, with 14 bases in between. Germline V gene sequence: CDR1 DFQATT, CDR2 SNEGSKA (reference sequence). DNA for the CDR3: TGCAGTGCTAGAGATAAGGGACGGCCGGCCTACGAGCAGTACTTC. Translation gives CSARDKGRPAYEQYF.

This clonotype was observed a handful of times. The V call is TRBV7-9, the J call TRBJ2-7, with D unclear. CDR3 length: 12 residues. Germline V gives CDR1 SEHNR, CDR2 FQNEAQ (reference sequence). Trimming shortened V by 8 bases and J by 3 bases, and 11 bases separated the two germline ends. In nucleotides, the CDR3 is TGTGCCAGCTGTACGAAGGGCTACGAGCAGTACGTC. Translation gives CASCTKGYEQYV.

This clonotype was recorded many times. The V and J genes are TRBV19 and TRBJ1-6, with 8 nucleotides matching TRBD1. The germline V gene has CDR1 LNHDA and CDR2 SQIVND (reference sequence). Trimming cost V 9 bases and J 7 bases; bases outside gene matches: 5. The length of the CDR3 is 13 residues. The chain's CDR3 is CASGQGGNSPLHF. CDR3 nucleotides: TGTGCCAGCGGACAGGGCGGGAATTCACCCCTCCACTTT. The full variable domain, rest sourced from reference TRBV19 and TRBJ1-6, is DGGITQSPKYLFRKEGQNVTLSCEQNLNHDAMYWYRQDPGQGLRLIYYSQIVNDFQKGDIAEGYSVSREKKESFPLTVTSAQKNPTAFYLCASGQGGNSPLHFGNGTRLTVT.

The J gene is TRBJ1-1, the V gene TRBV5-1; D might be TRBD1 (6 bases). V dropped 5 bases and J dropped 1 base, with 12 bases sitting between them. CDR3 length: 14 residues. CDR1 and CDR2 (germline): SGHRS, YFSETQ. This CDR3 reads CASRVGTQNTEAFF. In DNA, the CDR3 is TGCGCCAGCAGAGTCGGGACACAGAACACTGAAGCTTTCTTT.

This chain links TRBV7-9 with TRBJ1-4, with unresolved D. The ends were cut back, 9 bases at V and 4 bases at J, with 9 bases in the middle. Germline lookup yields CDR1 SEHNR and CDR2 FQNEAQ (reference sequence). CDR3 size: 12 residues. CDR3: CASRSLNEKLFF. The DNA of the CDR3 is TGTGCCAGTCGGTCTCTTAATGAAAAACTGTTTTTT.

The chain is built from TRBV5-6 and TRBJ2-7; 9 nucleotides line up with TRBD1. CDR1 is SGHDT, CDR2 YYEEEE, per germline. V gave up 2 bases and J gave up 6 bases; unmatched junction bases: 12. The CDR3 extends over 16 amino acids. The CDR3 sequence is CASSFRDRAFASEQYV. CDR3 nucleotide sequence: TGTGCCAGCAGCTTCCGGGACAGGGCTTTCGCTTCCGAGCAGTACGTC.

This clonotype was observed a few times. V gene TRBV20-1 combines with J gene TRBJ2-1; 7 nucleotides line up with TRBD1. The germline CDR1 and CDR2 sequences are DFQATT and SNEGSKA (reference sequence). V was pared by 0 bases and J by 8 bases, with 7 bases of the junction left unmatched. The CDR3 runs 14 residues. The CDR3: CSARDRRGQDEQFF. The CDR3 DNA reads TGCAGTGCTAGAGATCGAAGGGGGCAAGATGAGCAGTTCTTC.

As to this clonotype: One end of the junction varies from germline; a read error may be responsible. The chain links TRBV7-6 to TRBJ1-3, with D hard to call. CDR1 is SGHVS, CDR2 FNYEAQ, per germline. The CDR3 runs 12 residues. This CDR3 reads CASSYPGNTIYF. For the CDR3, the DNA is TGTGCCAGCAGCTACCCTGGGAACACCATATATTTT.

This clonotype was counted a few times. J is TRBJ1-2 and V is TRBV7-2; D is possibly TRBD1 (6 bases). V lost 3 bases and J 2 bases, leaving 16 bases between the germline ends. Germline assignment: CDR1 SGHTA and CDR2 FQGNSA. The CDR3 totals 16 residues. The CDR3 nucleotides read TGTGCCAGCAGCTTCACTCGGGGACACCCCAACTATGGCTACACCTTC. Its protein product is CASSFTRGHPNYGYTF.

This clonotype showed up just a few times. The chain is built from TRBV4-3 and TRBJ2-3; D might be TRBD1 (6 bases). Germline-derived CDR1 and CDR2 are LGHNA and YSLEER. There are 16 residues in the CDR3. The V and J ends lost 1 base and 0 bases respectively, with 11 bases between them. As DNA, the CDR3 is TGCGCCAGCAGCCAAGGACAGGCCACTAGCACAGATACGCAGTATTTT. As protein: CASSQGQATSTDTQYF.

This clonotype came up a few times. This sequence joins TRBV7-3 and TRBJ1-1, with unresolved D. This CDR3 comprises 15 residues. The germline V gene has CDR1 SGHTA and CDR2 FQGTGA. Between the trimmed V and J ends, which lost 2 bases and 0 bases, there was a span of 10 bases. This chain's CDR3 is CASSLGLRMNTEAFF. The CDR3 region has the DNA TGTGCCAGCAGCTTAGGGCTGAGGATGAACACTGAAGCTTTCTTT. Combining the CDR3 with reference TRBV7-3 and TRBJ1-1 gives the whole variable domain GAGVSQTPSNKVTEKGKYVELRCDPISGHTALYWYRQSLGQGPEFLIYFQGTGAADDSGLPNDRFFAVRPEGSVSTLKIQRTERGDSAVYLCASSLGLRMNTEAFFGQGTRLTVV.